The 23 T cell receptor beta chains in this list originate from one sample, sequenced in a study of somatic mutations in cytotoxic T cells in rheumatoid arthritis. Profiled with immunoSEQ multiplex PCR; TCRdb holds only in-frame clones, not every one. Among 14,000 or so clones listed, about 68% were seen once. What was sequenced was CD8+ T cells sorted from blood. The receptor set was obtained from an adult with rheumatoid arthritis.

This clone was detected only a few times. The rearrangement uses TRBV5-4 and TRBJ2-3, with 9 nucleotides matching TRBD2. This CDR3 has 13 residues. Trimming took 4 bases from V and 7 from J; bases not matched to a gene: 4. Germline V gene data show CDR1 as SGHNT and CDR2 as YYREEE (reference sequence). The CDR3 DNA reads TGTGCCAGCAGCCAAGGACTAGCGAATACGCAGTATTTT. This sequence encodes CASSQGLANTQYF.

The sample holds one count of this clone. J is TRBJ2-1 and V is TRBV30; weak D call: TRBD2 (6 bases). Deletions cut 0 bases from V and 4 bases from J, with 10 bases between. The CDR3 is 14 residues long. The germline V gene encodes CDR1 GTSNPN and CDR2 SVGIG (reference sequence). CDR3 nucleotide sequence: TGTGCCTGGAGTGTGCGGGGCGGGTACAATGAGCAGTTCTTC. This gives the protein CAWSVRGGYNEQFF.

The rearrangement uses TRBV25-1 and TRBJ2-5; D might be TRBD2 (5 bases). V was clipped by 4 bases and J by 4 bases, with 7 bases between them. The CDR3 has 12 amino acids. Germline V gene data show CDR1 as MGHDK and CDR2 as SYGVNS. CDR3 nucleotide sequence: TGTGCCAGCAGTGGTGCGGGAGAGACCCAGTACTTC. It translates to CASSGAGETQYF.

The rearrangement uses TRBV2 and TRBJ2-1; the D is unclear. Germline V CDR1 and CDR2: SNHLY, FYNNEI. CDR3 size: 17 residues. Trimming shortened V by 2 bases and J by 2 bases, and 16 bases separated the two germline ends. The CDR3 protein is CASSEYGSEFAYNEQFF. Written as DNA, the CDR3 is TGTGCCAGCAGTGAATATGGAAGTGAATTTGCCTACAATGAGCAGTTCTTC.

The sample holds a few counts of this clone. The genes are TRBV6-4 and TRBJ2-3; 10 positions agree with TRBD2. The length of the CDR3 is 16 residues. Germline V lookup: CDR1 MRHNA, CDR2 SNTAGT. The ends lost 3 bases at V and 5 bases at J; junction bases unmatched: 8. This CDR3 reads CASSDTAGGRGDTQYF. The CDR3 coding sequence is TGTGCCAGCAGTGATACAGCGGGGGGGCGTGGAGATACGCAGTATTTT.

The chain uses TRBV7-6 and TRBJ2-7, with 10 bases identical to TRBD2. The CDR3 is made up of 16 amino acids. The V gene end was trimmed by 5 bases and the J gene end by 4 bases; junction bases not matched to a gene: 11. Germline values: CDR1 SGHVS, CDR2 FNYEAQ. The CDR3 spells CASSPYSGGSPYEQYF. The CDR3 DNA reads as TGTGCCAGCAGCCCTTATAGCGGGGGGTCTCCTTACGAGCAGTACTTC.

V and J are TRBV19 and TRBJ1-5; D ambiguous. Trimming pared 7 bases from V and 2 bases from J, leaving 9 bases between. CDR3 length: 13 amino acids. Germline CDR1 and CDR2: LNHDA and SQIVND (reference sequence). CDR3 sequence: CASTPGGNQPQHF. The CDR3 coding sequence is TGTGCCAGTACCCCCGGTGGCAATCAGCCCCAGCATTTT.

The chain combines TRBV6-6 with TRBJ1-6, with TRBD1 identical over 8 bases. V dropped 6 bases and J dropped 8; count of bases not matched to a gene: 6. The CDR3 is made up of 14 amino acids. Germline V gene sequence: CDR1 MNHNY, CDR2 SVGAGI (reference sequence). In DNA, the CDR3 is TGTGCCAGCAGGGTGGACAGGGTTTATTCACCCCTCCACTTT. This codes for CASRVDRVYSPLHF.

This clone was recorded a few times. The chain recombines TRBV29-1 with TRBJ2-2; D unresolved. Germline CDR1 and CDR2: SQVTM and ANQGSEA. Trimming left V 6 bases short and J 1 base short, with 9 bases between. The CDR3 is 13 residues long. In DNA form, the CDR3 reads TGCAGCGTACGTCCAGAGAACACCGGGGAGCTGTTTTTT. It translates to CSVRPENTGELFF.

V gene TRBV19 combines with J gene TRBJ1-5; 7 bases align to TRBD1. The J segment lost 7 bases and the V segment lost 8 bases, leaving 11 bases of the junction unmatched. The germline CDR1 and CDR2 sequences are LNHDA and SQIVND (reference sequence). This CDR3 contains 14 residues. CDR3 sequence (DNA): TGTGCCAGTGGCAAGGACAGGTCGGTCCAGCCCCAGCATTTT. This codes for CASGKDRSVQPQHF. Supplemented by reference TRBV19 and TRBJ1-5, the full variable domain reads DGGITQSPKYLFRKEGQNVTLSCEQNLNHDAMYWYRQDPGQGLRLIYYSQIVNDFQKGDIAEGYSVSREKKESFPLTVTSAQKNPTAFYLCASGKDRSVQPQHFGDGTRLSIL.

This sequence joins TRBV11-2 and TRBJ2-5; TRBD2 agrees at 11 bases. The CDR3 runs to 18 residues. The J segment lost 2 bases and the V segment lost 3 bases, leaving 11 bases of the junction unmatched. Germline CDR1 reads SGHAT; CDR2 reads FQNNGV. This CDR3 reads CASSFGLRTSGGQETQYF. The CDR3 nucleotides are TGTGCCAGCAGCTTTGGTTTACGCACTAGCGGGGGACAAGAGACCCAGTACTTC. Variable domain in full (rest from reference TRBV11-2 and TRBJ2-5): EAGVAQSPRYKIIEKRQSVAFWCNPISGHATLYWYQQILGQGPKLLIQFQNNGVVDDSQLPKDRFSAERLKGVDSTLKIQPAKLEDSAVYLCASSFGLRTSGGQETQYFGPGTRLLVL.

CDR3 amino acids: CASSGGGEQFF. The DNA of the CDR3 is TGTGCCAGCAGCGGGGGGGGTGAGCAGTTCTTC. The chain joins TRBV9 to TRBJ2-1; TRBD2 agrees at 7 bases. This CDR3 is 11 amino acids long. V shed 3 bases, J shed 9 bases, and the junction held 0 bases outside the gene matches. Germline V gene data show CDR1 as SGDLS and CDR2 as YYNGEE.

This chain connects TRBV7-9 to TRBJ2-7; 7 positions agree with TRBD2. The CDR3 spans 12 residues. V was clipped by 6 bases and J by 7 bases; unmatched bases: 6. Germline V gives CDR1 SEHNR, CDR2 FQNEAQ (reference sequence). DNA of the CDR3: TGTGCCAGCAGACTAGCGCGGGGGGAGCAGTACTTC. As protein: CASRLARGEQYF.

The V call is TRBV7-9, the J call TRBJ2-7, with a tentative D call TRBD1 (7 bases). The germline CDR1 and CDR2 sequences are SEHNR and FQNEAQ (reference sequence). V was pared by 7 bases and J by 4 bases, with 11 bases between. The CDR3 has 12 residues. CDR3 residues: CASNQGGYEQYF. Written as DNA, the CDR3 is TGTGCCAGCAACCAGGGGGGTTACGAGCAGTACTTC.

This clone came up a few times. The chain has TRBV7-6 and TRBJ2-1; 12 nucleotides align to TRBD2. V lost 2 bases and J lost 2; bases outside the gene matches: 1. CDR3 length: 16 amino acids. CDR1 SGHVS and CDR2 FNYEAQ come from the germline V gene. The CDR3 bases are TGTGCCAGCAGCTTACCTAGCGGGGGGGCCTACAATGAGCAGTTCTTC. Translating gives CASSLPSGGAYNEQFF. The full variable domain, rest sourced from reference TRBV7-6 and TRBJ2-1, is GAGVSQSPRYKVTKRGQDVALRCDPISGHVSLYWYRQALGQGPEFLTYFNYEAQQDKSGLPNDRFSAERPEGSISTLTIQRTEQRDSAMYRCASSLPSGGAYNEQFFGPGTRLTVL.

This clone has a single count. Other nucleotide sequences in the sample specify the same CDR3. The chain uses TRBV25-1 and TRBJ2-3; 7 bases are shared with TRBD2. Germline V CDR1 and CDR2: MGHDK, SYGVNS. V was pared by 6 bases and J by 5 bases, with 8 bases of the junction left unmatched. The CDR3 loop spans 14 amino acids. This CDR3 is CASSLRGVVDTQYF. The CDR3 region has the DNA TGTGCCAGCAGCCTCCGGGGGGTAGTAGATACGCAGTATTTT. The full variable domain, in which reference TRBV25-1 and TRBJ2-3 provide the parts outside the CDR3, is EADIYQTPRYLVIGTGKKITLECSQTMGHDKMYWYQQDPGMELHLIHYSYGVNSTEKGDLSSESTVSRIRTEHFPLTLESARPSHTSQYLCASSLRGVVDTQYFGPGTRLTVL.

In this sample, this clone turned up once. The gene calls are TRBV5-6 and TRBJ2-5, with D possibly matching TRBD2 (7 bases). The CDR3 runs to 17 residues. The germline CDR1 and CDR2 sequences are SGHDT and YYEEEE. The ends were cut back, 3 bases at V and 1 base at J, with 19 bases in the middle. CDR3 loop: CASSWGGPGGSQETQYF. CDR3 DNA: TGTGCCAGCAGCTGGGGGGGCCCAGGAGGGTCCCAAGAGACCCAGTACTTC.

The chain uses TRBV6-5 and TRBJ2-7, with 12 positions matching TRBD2. The germline CDR1 and CDR2 sequences are MNHEY and SVGAGI. There are 15 residues in the CDR3. The junction had 9 bases not matched to a gene; V was cut back by 6 bases and J by 6 bases. The CDR3: CASSLRELAGGEQYF. In DNA form, the CDR3 reads TGTGCCAGCAGCCTAAGAGAACTAGCGGGAGGCGAGCAGTACTTC.

The chain couples TRBV4-1 to TRBJ2-2, with a possible D match to TRBD2 (6 bases). Germline CDR1 MGHRA, CDR2 YSYEKL. Trimming left V 1 base short and J 6 bases short, with 15 bases between. The CDR3 extends over 16 amino acids. The CDR3 sequence is CASSQGGGSGAGELFF. The CDR3 DNA reads as TGCGCCAGCAGCCAAGGGGGTGGTAGCGGTGCCGGGGAGCTGTTTTTT.

The chain links TRBV14 to TRBJ1-4, with D tentatively TRBD1 (6 bases). This CDR3 is 16 amino acids long. Germline lookup yields CDR1 SGHDN and CDR2 FVKESK. V dropped 3 bases and J dropped 0 bases, with 11 bases sitting between them. CDR3 in DNA: TGTGCCAGCAGCCATGGCGAGGGGGCAACTAATGAAAAACTGTTTTTT. The encoded protein is CASSHGEGATNEKLFF.

This clone came up once. The V gene is TRBV7-9, the J gene TRBJ1-2, with D possibly TRBD1 on 6 matching bases. V was trimmed by 1 base and J by 2 bases, leaving 14 bases between them. Germline CDR1 SEHNR, CDR2 FQNEAQ (reference sequence). The CDR3 length is 16 residues. CDR3 amino acids: CASSLDANRANYGYTF. CDR3 DNA: TGTGCCAGCAGCTTAGATGCTAACAGGGCGAACTATGGCTACACCTTC.

The chain uses TRBV25-1 and TRBJ2-1, with D perhaps matching TRBD1 or TRBD2 (5 bases each). V was cut by 0 bases and J by 1 base, with 7 bases left in between. From germline, CDR1 is MGHDK and CDR2 SYGVNS. The CDR3 length is 15 residues. Here the CDR3 reads CASSEYGGSYNEQFF. The CDR3 bases are TGTGCCAGCAGTGAATATGGGGGTTCCTACAATGAGCAGTTCTTC.

This chain joins TRBV15 and TRBJ2-7, with D hard to call. Germline CDR1 is LNHNV and CDR2 is YYDKDF (reference sequence). The CDR3 length is 13 residues. The germline V and J ends were trimmed by 1 base and 2 bases, with 6 bases remaining between them. The CDR3 here is CATSRGLTYEQYF. CDR3 bases: TGTGCCACCAGCAGAGGTCTAACCTACGAGCAGTACTTC.